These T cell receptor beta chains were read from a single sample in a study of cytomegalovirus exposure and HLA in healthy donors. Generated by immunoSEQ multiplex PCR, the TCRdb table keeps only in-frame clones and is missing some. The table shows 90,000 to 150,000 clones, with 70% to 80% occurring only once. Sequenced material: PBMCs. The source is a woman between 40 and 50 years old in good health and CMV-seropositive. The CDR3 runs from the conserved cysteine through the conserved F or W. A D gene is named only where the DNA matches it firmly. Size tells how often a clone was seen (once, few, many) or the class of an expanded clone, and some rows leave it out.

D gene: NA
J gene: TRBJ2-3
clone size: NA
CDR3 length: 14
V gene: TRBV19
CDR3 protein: CASRLADLTDTQYF
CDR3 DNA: TGTGCCAGTAGATTAGCGGATCTCACAGATACGCAGTATTTT

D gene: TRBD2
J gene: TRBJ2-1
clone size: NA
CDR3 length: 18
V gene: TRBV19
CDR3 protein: CASSRASGGPSSYNEQFF
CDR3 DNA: TGTGCCAGTAGTCGGGCTAGCGGGGGTCCTAGCTCCTACAATGAGCAGTTCTTC

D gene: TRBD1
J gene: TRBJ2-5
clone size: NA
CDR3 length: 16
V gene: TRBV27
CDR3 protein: CASSATRWTGSETQYF
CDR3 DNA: TGTGCCAGCAGTGCGACGCGCTGGACAGGGTCAGAGACCCAGTACTTC

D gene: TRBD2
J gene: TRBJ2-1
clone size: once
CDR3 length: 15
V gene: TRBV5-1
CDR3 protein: CASSLVGGAPNEQFF
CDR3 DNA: TGCGCCAGCAGCTTAGTCGGGGGGGCCCCCAATGAGCAGTTCTTC

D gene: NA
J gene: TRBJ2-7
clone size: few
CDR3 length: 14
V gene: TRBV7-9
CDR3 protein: CSSSLVASSYEQYF
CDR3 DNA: TGTTCCAGCAGCTTAGTAGCGAGCTCCTACGAGCAGTACTTC

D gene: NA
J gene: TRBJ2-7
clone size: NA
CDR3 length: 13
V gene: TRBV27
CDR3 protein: CASSPRGSYEQYF
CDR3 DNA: TGTGCCAGCAGTCCCCGAGGCTCCTACGAGCAGTACTTC

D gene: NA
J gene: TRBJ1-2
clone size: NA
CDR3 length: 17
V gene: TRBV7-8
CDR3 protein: CASSLVVGGSVNYGYTF
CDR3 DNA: TGTGCCAGCAGCTTAGTGGTAGGGGGTTCTGTGAACTATGGCTACACCTTC

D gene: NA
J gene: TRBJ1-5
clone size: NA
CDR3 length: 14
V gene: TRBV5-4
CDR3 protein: CASSLEGSGQPQHF
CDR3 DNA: TGTGCCAGCAGCTTGGAGGGGTCGGGTCAGCCCCAGCATTTT

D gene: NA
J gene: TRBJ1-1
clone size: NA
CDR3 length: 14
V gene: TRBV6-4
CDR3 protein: CASSDSSRGTEAFF
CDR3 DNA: TGTGCCAGCAGTGACTCGTCTCGCGGCACTGAAGCTTTCTTT

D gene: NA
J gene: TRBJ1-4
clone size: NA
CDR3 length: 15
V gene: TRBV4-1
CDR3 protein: CASSQDGAGSEKLFF
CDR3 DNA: TGCGCCAGCAGCCAAGATGGGGCAGGTAGCGAAAAACTGTTTTTT

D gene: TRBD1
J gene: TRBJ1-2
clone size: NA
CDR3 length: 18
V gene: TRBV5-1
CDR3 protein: CASSSDRTGQGARYGYTF
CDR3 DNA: TGCGCCAGCAGCTCGGACCGAACCGGACAGGGGGCAAGGTATGGCTACACCTTC

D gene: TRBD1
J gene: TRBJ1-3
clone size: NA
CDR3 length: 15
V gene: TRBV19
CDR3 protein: CASSSRDRGGNTIYF
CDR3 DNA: TGTGCCAGTTCGTCCCGGGACAGAGGTGGAAACACCATATATTTT

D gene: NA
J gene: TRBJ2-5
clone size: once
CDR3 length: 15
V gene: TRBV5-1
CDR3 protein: CASRRVYDYQETQYF
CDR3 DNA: TGCGCCAGCAGACGCGTCTATGACTACCAAGAGACCCAGTACTTC

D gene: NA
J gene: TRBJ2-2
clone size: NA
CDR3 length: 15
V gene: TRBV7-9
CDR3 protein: CASSFRVENTGELFF
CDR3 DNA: TGTGCCAGCAGCTTCAGGGTCGAGAACACCGGGGAGCTGTTTTTT

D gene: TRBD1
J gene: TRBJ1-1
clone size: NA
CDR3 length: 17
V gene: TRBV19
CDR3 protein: CASRPGTGATSGTEAFF
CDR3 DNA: TGTGCCAGTAGACCCGGGACAGGGGCGACGTCTGGCACTGAAGCTTTCTTT

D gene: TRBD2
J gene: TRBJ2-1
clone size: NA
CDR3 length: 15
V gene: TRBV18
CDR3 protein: CASSPAGGPQNEQFF
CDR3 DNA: TGTGCCAGCTCACCCGCGGGGGGGCCCCAGAATGAGCAGTTCTTC

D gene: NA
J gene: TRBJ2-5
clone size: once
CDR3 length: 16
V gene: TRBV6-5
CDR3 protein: CASSYSNRGYGETQYF
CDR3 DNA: TGTGCCAGCAGTTACTCGAATCGGGGGTATGGCGAGACCCAGTACTTC

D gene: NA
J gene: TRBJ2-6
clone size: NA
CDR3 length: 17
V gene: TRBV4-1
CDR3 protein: CASSQGQVSSGANVLTF
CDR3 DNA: TGCGCCAGCAGCCAAGGACAGGTTAGCTCTGGGGCCAACGTCCTGACTTTC

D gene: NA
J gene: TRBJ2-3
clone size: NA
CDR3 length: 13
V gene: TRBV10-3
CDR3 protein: CAILQGGTDTQYF
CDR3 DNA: TGTGCCATCTTACAGGGGGGGACAGATACGCAGTATTTT

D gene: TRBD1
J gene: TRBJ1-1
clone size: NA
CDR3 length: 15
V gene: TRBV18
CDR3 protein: CASSPVQGTHTEAFF
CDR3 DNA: TGTGCCAGCTCACCAGTACAGGGGACGCACACTGAAGCTTTCTTT

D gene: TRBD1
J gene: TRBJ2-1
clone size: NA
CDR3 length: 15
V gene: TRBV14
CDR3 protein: CASSQVDRGPDEQFF
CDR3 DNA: TGTGCCAGCAGCCAAGTGGACAGGGGGCCTGATGAGCAGTTCTTC

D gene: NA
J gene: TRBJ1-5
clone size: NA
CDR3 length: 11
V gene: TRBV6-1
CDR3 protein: CASSTGWPQHF
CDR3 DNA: TGTGCCAGCAGTACCGGTTGGCCCCAGCATTTT

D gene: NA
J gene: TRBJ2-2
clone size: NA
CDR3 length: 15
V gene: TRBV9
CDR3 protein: CASSVTGFNTGELFF
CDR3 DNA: TGTGCCAGCAGCGTTACAGGGTTTAACACCGGGGAGCTGTTTTTT

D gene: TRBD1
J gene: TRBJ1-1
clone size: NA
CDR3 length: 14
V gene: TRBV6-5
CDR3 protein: CATKAWGDSFEAFF
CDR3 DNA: TGTGCCACCAAAGCGTGGGGGGACAGTTTTGAAGCTTTCTTT

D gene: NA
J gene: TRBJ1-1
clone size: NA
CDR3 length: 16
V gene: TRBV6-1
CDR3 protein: CASSEVLGLKNTEAFF
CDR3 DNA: TGTGCCAGCAGTGAAGTTTTGGGACTCAAGAACACTGAAGCTTTCTTT

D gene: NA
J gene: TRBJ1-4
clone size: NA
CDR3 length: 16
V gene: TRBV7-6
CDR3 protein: CASSSTAAARQEKLFF
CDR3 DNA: TGTGCCAGCAGCTCGACCGCGGCCGCAAGGCAGGAAAAACTGTTTTTT

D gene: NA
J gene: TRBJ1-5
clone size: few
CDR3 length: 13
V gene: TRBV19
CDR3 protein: CASSSRDDQPQHF
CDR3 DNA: TGTGCCAGTAGTAGCAGGGATGATCAGCCCCAGCATTTT

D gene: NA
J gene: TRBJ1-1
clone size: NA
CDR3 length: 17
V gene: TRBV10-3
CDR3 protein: CAISEIVGPNLNTEAFF
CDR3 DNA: TGTGCCATCAGTGAGATTGTGGGGCCCAATCTGAACACTGAAGCTTTCTTT

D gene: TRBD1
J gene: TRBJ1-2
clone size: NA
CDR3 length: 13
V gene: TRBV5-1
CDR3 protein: CASSSGQVRGYTF
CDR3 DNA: TGCGCCAGCAGCTCAGGACAGGTTCGTGGCTACACCTTC

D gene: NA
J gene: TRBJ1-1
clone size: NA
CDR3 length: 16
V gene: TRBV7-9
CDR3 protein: CASSLGASGGNTEAFF
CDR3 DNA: TGTGCCAGCAGCTTAGGGGCGTCGGGGGGGAACACTGAAGCTTTCTTT

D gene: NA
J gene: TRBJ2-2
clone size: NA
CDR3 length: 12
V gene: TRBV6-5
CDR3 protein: CALQGNTGELFF
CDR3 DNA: TGTGCCCTGCAGGGAAACACCGGGGAGCTGTTTTTT

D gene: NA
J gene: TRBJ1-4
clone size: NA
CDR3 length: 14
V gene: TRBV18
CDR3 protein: CASSPGGAGEKLFF
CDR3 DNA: TGTGCCAGCTCACCGGGAGGGGCGGGCGAAAAACTGTTTTTT

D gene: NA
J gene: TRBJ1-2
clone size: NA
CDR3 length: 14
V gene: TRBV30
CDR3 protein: CAWSVSSTNYGYPF
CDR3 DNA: TGTGCCTGGAGTGTATCCAGTACTAACTATGGCTACCCCTTC

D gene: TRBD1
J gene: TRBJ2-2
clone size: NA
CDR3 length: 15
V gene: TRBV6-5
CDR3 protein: CASSRQGANTGELFF
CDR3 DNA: TGTGCCAGCAGTCGACAGGGGGCGAACACCGGGGAGCTGTTTTTT

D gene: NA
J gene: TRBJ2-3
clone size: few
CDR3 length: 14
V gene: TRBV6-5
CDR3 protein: CASSYSRGTDTQYF
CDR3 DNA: TGTGCCAGCAGTTACTCAAGAGGCACAGATACGCAGTATTTT

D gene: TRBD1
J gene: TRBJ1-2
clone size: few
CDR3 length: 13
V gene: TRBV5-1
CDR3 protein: CASSLNRGNGYTF
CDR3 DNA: TGCGCCAGCAGCTTGAACAGGGGCAATGGCTACACCTTC

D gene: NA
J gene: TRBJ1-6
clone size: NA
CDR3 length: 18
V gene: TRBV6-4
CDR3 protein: CASSDCQGPRPYNSPLHF
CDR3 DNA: TGTGCCAGCAGTGACTGTCAGGGCCCCAGGCCCTATAATTCACCCCTCCACTTT

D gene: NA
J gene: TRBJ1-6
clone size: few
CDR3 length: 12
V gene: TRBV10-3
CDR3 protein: CAISEAGGTLHF
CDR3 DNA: TGTGCCATCAGTGAGGCTGGGGGGACCCTCCACTTT

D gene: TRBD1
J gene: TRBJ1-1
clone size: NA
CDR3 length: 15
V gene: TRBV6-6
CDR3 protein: CASSPASTGDTEAFF
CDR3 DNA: TGTGCCAGCAGTCCCGCTTCGACAGGGGACACTGAAGCTTTCTTT

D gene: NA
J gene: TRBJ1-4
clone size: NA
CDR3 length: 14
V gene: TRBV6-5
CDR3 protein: CASSYSSTPAKLFF
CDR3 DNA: TGTGCCAGCAGTTACTCGAGCACTCCTGCAAAACTGTTTTTT

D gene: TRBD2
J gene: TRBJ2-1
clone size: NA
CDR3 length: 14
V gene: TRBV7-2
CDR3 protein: CASSLGLGPSGRFF
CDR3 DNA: TGTGCCAGCAGCTTGGGACTAGGTCCCTCCGGGAGGTTCTTC

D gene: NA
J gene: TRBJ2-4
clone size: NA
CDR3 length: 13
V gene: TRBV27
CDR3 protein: CASSTDSSNIQYF
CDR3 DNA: TGTGCCAGCAGTACCGATAGTTCAAACATTCAGTACTTC

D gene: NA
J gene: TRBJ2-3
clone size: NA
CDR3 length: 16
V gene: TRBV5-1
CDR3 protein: CASSLGDKAFTDTQYF
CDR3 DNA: TGCGCCAGCAGCTTGGGGGACAAGGCCTTCACAGATACGCAGTATTTT

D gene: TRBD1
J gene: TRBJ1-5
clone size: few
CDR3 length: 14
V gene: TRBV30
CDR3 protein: CAWTPGQHNQPQHF
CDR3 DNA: TGTGCCTGGACTCCGGGACAGCACAATCAGCCCCAGCATTTT

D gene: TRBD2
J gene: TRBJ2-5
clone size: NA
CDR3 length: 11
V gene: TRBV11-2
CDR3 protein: CASSSGLSKYF
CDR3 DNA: TGTGCCAGCAGCTCGGGACTATCCAAGTACTTC

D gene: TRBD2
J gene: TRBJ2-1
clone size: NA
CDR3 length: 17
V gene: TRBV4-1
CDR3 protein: CASSQNPRSRGENEQFF
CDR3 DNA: TGCGCCAGCAGCCAAAACCCCCGCTCGCGGGGGGAGAATGAGCAGTTCTTC

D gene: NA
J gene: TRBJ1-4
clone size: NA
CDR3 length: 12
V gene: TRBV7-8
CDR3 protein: CASSSGREKLFF
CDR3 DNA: TGTGCCAGCAGCTCCGGGAGAGAAAAACTGTTTTTT

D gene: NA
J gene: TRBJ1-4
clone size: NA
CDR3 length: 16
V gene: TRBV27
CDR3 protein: CASRPTGLGTNEKLFF
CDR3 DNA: TGTGCCAGCAGGCCAACAGGGTTAGGAACTAATGAAAAACTGTTTTTT

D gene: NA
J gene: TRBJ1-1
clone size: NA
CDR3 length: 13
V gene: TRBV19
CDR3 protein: CASSRQANTEAFF
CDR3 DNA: TGTGCCAGTAGTCGACAGGCGAACACTGAAGCTTTCTTT

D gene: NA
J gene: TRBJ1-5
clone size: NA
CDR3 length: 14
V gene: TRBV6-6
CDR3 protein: CASSYNGPQQPQHF
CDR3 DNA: TGTGCCAGCAGTTACAATGGGCCCCAACAGCCCCAGCATTTT

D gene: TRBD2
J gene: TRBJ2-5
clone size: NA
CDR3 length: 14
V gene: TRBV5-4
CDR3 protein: CASSFKRGGETQYF
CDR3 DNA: TGTGCCAGCAGCTTTAAGCGGGGAGGGGAGACCCAGTACTTC

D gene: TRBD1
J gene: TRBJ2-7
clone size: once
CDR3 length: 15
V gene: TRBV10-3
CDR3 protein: CATSTLGQGVDEQYF
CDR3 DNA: TGTGCCACCAGTACGCTAGGACAGGGAGTCGACGAGCAGTACTTC

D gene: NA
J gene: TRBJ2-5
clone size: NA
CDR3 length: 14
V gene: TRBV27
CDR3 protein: CASSLKGAGETQYF
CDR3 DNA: TGTGCCAGCAGTTTAAAGGGGGCGGGGGAGACCCAGTACTTC